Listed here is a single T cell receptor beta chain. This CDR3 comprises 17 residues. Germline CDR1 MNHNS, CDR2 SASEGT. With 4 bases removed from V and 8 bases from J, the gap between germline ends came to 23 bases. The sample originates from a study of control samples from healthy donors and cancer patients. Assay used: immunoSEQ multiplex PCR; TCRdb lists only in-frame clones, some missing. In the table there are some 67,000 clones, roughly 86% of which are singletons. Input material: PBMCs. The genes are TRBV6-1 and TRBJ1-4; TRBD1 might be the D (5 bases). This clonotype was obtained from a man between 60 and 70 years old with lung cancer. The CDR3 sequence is CASSGGRLTGSGEKLFF. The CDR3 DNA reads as TGTGCCAGCAGTGGAGGGCGCTTAACAGGTTCCGGGGAAAAACTGTTTTTT.